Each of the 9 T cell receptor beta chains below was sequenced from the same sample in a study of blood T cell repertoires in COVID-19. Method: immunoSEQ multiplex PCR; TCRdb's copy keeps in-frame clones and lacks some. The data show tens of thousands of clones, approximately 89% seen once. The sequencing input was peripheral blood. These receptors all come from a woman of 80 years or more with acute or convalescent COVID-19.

CDR3 sequence reads: CASSIGPSGTGGRTGELFF. The CDR3 nucleotides are TGTGCCAGTAGTATAGGGCCCTCCGGGACAGGGGGGAGGACCGGGGAGCTGTTTTTT. The rearrangement links TRBV19 to TRBJ2-2; TRBD1 matches at 11 bases. Trimming took 1 base from V and 5 from J; bases not matched to a gene: 12. The germline CDR1 and CDR2 sequences are LNHDA and SQIVND (reference sequence). The length of the CDR3 is 19 residues.

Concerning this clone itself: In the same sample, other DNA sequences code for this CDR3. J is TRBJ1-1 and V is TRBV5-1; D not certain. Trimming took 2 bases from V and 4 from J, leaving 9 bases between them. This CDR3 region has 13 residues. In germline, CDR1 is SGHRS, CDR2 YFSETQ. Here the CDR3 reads CASSFGRGTEAFF. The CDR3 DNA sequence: TGCGCCAGCAGCTTCGGACGGGGCACTGAAGCTTTCTTT.

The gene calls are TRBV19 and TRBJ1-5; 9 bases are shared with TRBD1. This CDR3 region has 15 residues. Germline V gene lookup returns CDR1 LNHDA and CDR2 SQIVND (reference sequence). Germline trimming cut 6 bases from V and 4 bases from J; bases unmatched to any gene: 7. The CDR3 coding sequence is TGTGCCAGTAGGACCACCGGGACAGGGAATCAGCCCCAGCATTTT. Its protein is CASRTTGTGNQPQHF.

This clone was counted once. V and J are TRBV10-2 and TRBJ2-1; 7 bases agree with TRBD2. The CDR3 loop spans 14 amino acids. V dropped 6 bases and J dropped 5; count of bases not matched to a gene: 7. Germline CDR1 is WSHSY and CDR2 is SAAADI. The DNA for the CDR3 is TGCGCCAGCAGGGCTAGCGGATACCACAATGAGCAGTTCTTC. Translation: CASRASGYHNEQFF.

This CDR3 reads CASSPPGGDTQYF. CDR3 sequence (DNA): TGTGCCAGCAGCCCCCCGGGCGGGGATACGCAGTATTTT. The rearrangement joins TRBV27 to TRBJ2-3; possible D gene TRBD2, 5 bases. The V end lost 6 bases, the J end lost 6 bases, and 13 bases lay between the germline ends. In germline, CDR1 is MNHEY, CDR2 SMNVEV (reference sequence). This CDR3 comprises 13 residues.

CDR3 in DNA: TGTGCCATCAGTGAGAGGGGAGATACGCAGTATTTT. Encoded protein: CAISERGDTQYF. The chain is built from TRBV10-3 and TRBJ2-3; maybe TRBD1 (5 bases). Trimming took 2 bases from V and 5 from J, leaving 5 bases between them. CDR1 and CDR2 (germline): ENHRY, SYGVKD. This CDR3 has 12 residues.

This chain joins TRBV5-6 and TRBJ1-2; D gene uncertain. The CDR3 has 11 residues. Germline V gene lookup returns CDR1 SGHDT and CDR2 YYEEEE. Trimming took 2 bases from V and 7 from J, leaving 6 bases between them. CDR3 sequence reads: CASSFGVGYTF. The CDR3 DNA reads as TGTGCCAGCAGCTTCGGGGTTGGCTACACCTTC.

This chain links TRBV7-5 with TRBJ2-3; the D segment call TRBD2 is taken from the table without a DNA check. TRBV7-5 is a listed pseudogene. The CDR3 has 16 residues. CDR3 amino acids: CVRSPSSGASTDTQYF. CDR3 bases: TGTGTCAGAAGCCCCTCTAGCGGGGCTAGCACAGATACGCAGTATTTT.

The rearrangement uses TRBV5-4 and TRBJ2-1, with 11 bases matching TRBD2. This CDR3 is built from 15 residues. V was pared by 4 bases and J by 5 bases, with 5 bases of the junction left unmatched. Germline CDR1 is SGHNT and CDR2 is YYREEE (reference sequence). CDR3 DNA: TGTGCCAGCAGCGCACTAGCGGGGGAGAACAATGAGCAGTTCTTC. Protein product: CASSALAGENNEQFF.